This T cell receptor beta chain was identified during a study of T cell responses to AZD1222 COVID-19 vaccine. Notes on the study in general: Among AZD1222 vaccinees, only five or six were seropositive at baseline.

Points on this clone: Antigen unknown.

Some clones are missing from TCRdb's copy, which holds only in-frame ones; the method was immunoSEQ multiplex PCR. The sample consists of just under 90,000 clones, about nine tenths of them appearing once. V was shortened by 0 bases and J by 0 bases, with 9 bases between the two germline ends. This CDR3 contains 15 residues. Germline CDR1 and CDR2: KGHSH and LQKENI. This receptor was obtained from an adult who received the AZD1222 COVID-19 vaccine. Here the sequenced sample was peripheral blood, taken 28 days after the second AZD1222 dose. This chain connects TRBV18 to TRBJ2-7; D is uncertain. DNA of the CDR3: TGTGCCAGCTCACCACCCGGGTTTAGCTCCTACGAGCAGTACTTC. Protein sequence: CASSPPGFSSYEQYF.